The 30 T cell receptor beta chains below were found in one sample sequenced in a study of T-cell reconstitution after alpha-beta-depleted transplantation in children. TCRbeta library construction was performed incorporating unique molecular identifiers. Via MiXCR, TCRdb re-called the PCR reads, giving one row per CDR3 protein. The sample contains around 300,000 distinct CDR3 sequences, under 14% of which appear only once. The material was peripheral blood, obtained 180 days after TCRalphabeta/CD19-depleted stem cell transplant. The receptors were gathered from a male patient aged 2-9 years who had a stem cell transplant for chronic granulomatous disease, so the T cells may come from the graft donor.

This clonotype has a handful of counts. The chain is built from TRBV19 and TRBJ2-1; 8 bases agree with TRBD1. CDR1 and CDR2 (germline): LNHDA, SQIVND (reference sequence). Losses at the gene ends were 1 base for V and 4 bases for J; bases not matched to a gene: 12. This CDR3 contains 18 residues. The CDR3 loop reads CASSIGQLGTGVYNEQFF. The CDR3 nucleotides are TGTGCCAGTAGTATAGGCCAATTGGGGACAGGAGTTTACAATGAGCAGTTCTTC.

This clonotype occurred many times. V and J are TRBV12-3 or TRBV12-4 and TRBJ2-3, with 9 bases aligning to TRBD2. CDR3 size: 15 residues. V dropped 5 bases and J dropped 2; count of bases not matched to a gene: 5. CDR3: CASSISGGFTDTQYF. CDR3 nucleotides: TGTGCCAGCAGTATTAGCGGGGGATTCACAGATACGCAGTATTTT.

This clonotype occurred a few times. V gene TRBV12-3 or TRBV12-4 combines with J gene TRBJ1-3, with D maybe TRBD1 (6 bases). This CDR3 is 15 amino acids long. The V and J ends lost 5 bases and 1 base respectively, with 12 bases between them. The CDR3 loop is CASSIYRESGNTIYF. The CDR3 region has the DNA TGTGCCAGCAGTATTTACAGGGAGTCTGGAAACACCATATATTTT.

This clonotype was seen a few times. V gene TRBV19 combines with J gene TRBJ1-1, with D maybe TRBD1 (6 bases). CDR3 length: 16 amino acids. Germline lookup yields CDR1 LNHDA and CDR2 SQIVND (reference sequence). With 6 bases removed from V and 1 base from J, the gap between germline ends came to 18 bases. The CDR3 loop reads CASRNTRTATNTEAFF. CDR3 sequence (DNA): TGTGCCAGTAGGAATACTAGGACAGCCACGAACACTGAAGCTTTCTTT.

The sample holds many counts of this clonotype. J is TRBJ2-5 and V is TRBV7-9; tentatively, D is TRBD2 (5 bases). The V gene lost 1 base and the J gene lost 1 base, with 13 bases spanning the gap. There are 16 residues in the CDR3. Germline V gene lookup returns CDR1 SEHNR and CDR2 FQNEAQ (reference sequence). This chain's CDR3 is CASSLGSRTFQETQYF. The CDR3 nucleotides read TGTGCCAGCAGCTTAGGTTCGCGGACTTTCCAAGAGACCCAGTACTTC.

This clonotype was observed at least ten times. J is TRBJ2-5 and V is TRBV27; 8 nucleotides agree with TRBD2. Per germline, CDR1 MNHEY and CDR2 SMNVEV (reference sequence). The junction had 2 bases not matched to a gene; V was cut back by 2 bases and J by 3 bases. The CDR3 is made up of 14 amino acids. CDR3 residues: CASSLMGLEETQYF. In nucleotides, the CDR3 is TGTGCCAGCAGTTTAATGGGACTAGAAGAGACCCAGTACTTC.

As concerns this clonotype: The junction departs from germline at one end; a sequencing error may be responsible. This rearrangement joins TRBV12-3 or TRBV12-4 to TRBJ1-2, with D unresolved. This CDR3 contains 12 residues. CDR3 nucleotide sequence: TGTGCCAGCAGTCCTGATAACTATGGCTACCCCTTC. This gives the protein CASSPDNYGYPF.

This clonotype showed up many times. The rearrangement links TRBV29-1 to TRBJ2-1, with TRBD1 as a possible D gene (6 bases). V lost 4 bases and J 5 bases, leaving 15 bases between the germline ends. Per the germline V gene, CDR1 is SQVTM and CDR2 is ANQGSEA. The CDR3 length is 14 residues. This CDR3 is CSVGWQRQDNEQFF. The CDR3 DNA reads as TGCAGCGTTGGTTGGCAGAGACAGGACAATGAGCAGTTCTTC.

This clonotype has ten or more counts. CDR3 nucleotide sequence: TGTGCCACCAGCAGAGAAAGTGGCAGGGAACCCGAGCAGTACTTC. It encodes CATSRESGREPEQYF. V is TRBV15 and J is TRBJ2-7; possibly TRBD1 for D (5 bases). The germline CDR1 and CDR2 sequences are LNHNV and YYDKDF (reference sequence). V lost 0 bases and J 6 bases, leaving 15 bases between the germline ends. There are 15 residues in the CDR3.

This clonotype has ten or more counts. The chain carries TRBV12-3 or TRBV12-4 and TRBJ2-3; possible D gene TRBD2, 6 bases. The V end was cut by 6 bases, the J end by 6 bases, with 19 bases between. The CDR3 runs to 15 residues. The CDR3: CASSGLGGELDTQYF. CDR3 sequence (DNA): TGTGCCAGCAGCGGACTTGGCGGGGAGCTTGATACGCAGTATTTT.

In its sample, this clonotype was seen many times. V is TRBV7-9 and J is TRBJ2-7, with a tentative D call TRBD2 (6 bases). The CDR3 spans 15 residues. Germline loops: CDR1 SEHNR, CDR2 FQNEAQ (reference sequence). Trimming cost V 4 bases and J 4 bases, with 17 bases left between them. CDR3 amino acids: CASSSSAGYNYEQYF. CDR3 bases: TGTGCCAGCAGCTCCTCCGCGGGGTACAATTACGAGCAGTACTTC.

This clonotype came up once. A much larger clone is a single base away; this may be a read error. The rearrangement uses TRBV7-9 and TRBJ2-3, with TRBD1 identical over 8 bases. Germline CDR1 SEHNR, CDR2 FQNEAQ (reference sequence). The trim removed 2 bases at V and 4 bases at J, leaving 2 bases unmatched. The CDR3 has 14 amino acids. CDR3 DNA: TGTGCCAGCAGCTTAAGGGGACAGGCAGATACGCAGTATTTT. This sequence encodes CASSLRGQADTQYF.

Points on this clonotype: As the CDR3 is not closed by the conserved phenylalanine or tryptophan, this likely results from a read error. The V and J genes are TRBV28 and TRBJ2-5; TRBD2 might be the D (5 bases). Germline-derived CDR1 and CDR2 are MDHEN and SYDVKM. CDR3 length equals 18 residues. The germline V and J ends were trimmed by 0 bases and 4 bases, with 21 bases remaining between them. Here the CDR3 DNA reads TGTGCCAGCAGTTTATGGTCTGGCTTTTGGGGAGTCCCAGAGACCCAGTACTAC. It is translated as CASSLWSGFWGVPETQYY.

The sample holds many counts of this clonotype. This chain connects TRBV6-1 to TRBJ1-2; D gene uncertain. Deletions cut 4 bases from V and 5 bases from J, with 14 bases between. The CDR3 runs 14 residues. Germline V lookup: CDR1 MNHNS, CDR2 SASEGT. CDR3 in DNA: TGTGCCAGCAGTGGTACGGCGGACCTTTATGGCTACACCTTC. Translated, it gives CASSGTADLYGYTF.

In its sample, this clonotype was seen many times. J is TRBJ2-3 and V is TRBV20-1; 13 bases fit TRBD2. CDR3 length: 14 amino acids. V lost 4 bases to trimming and J lost 9 bases; unmatched junction nucleotides: 7. CDR1 DFQATT and CDR2 SNEGSKA come from the germline V gene (reference sequence). The CDR3 DNA follows: TGCAGTGCTATAGGACTAGCGGGGGTTCCCACGCAGTATTTT. It translates to CSAIGLAGVPTQYF.

This clonotype came up many times. The gene calls are TRBV25-1 and TRBJ2-2; the D gene is possibly TRBD2 (5 bases). With 0 bases removed from V and 1 base from J, the gap between germline ends came to 9 bases. CDR3 length equals 16 residues. Per germline, CDR1 MGHDK and CDR2 SYGVNS. CDR3 nucleotide sequence: TGTGCCAGCAGTGAATACGGTCGGGGGAACACCGGGGAGCTGTTTTTT. Translating gives CASSEYGRGNTGELFF.

This clonotype has just a few counts. This chain joins TRBV15 and TRBJ2-2; D assignment may be TRBD1 or TRBD2 (5 bases each). Germline V CDR1 and CDR2: LNHNV, YYDKDF (reference sequence). The CDR3 extends over 15 amino acids. V lost 7 bases, J lost 3 bases, and 15 bases lay in between. The CDR3 bases are TGTGCCACCACCGCCCCGGGGCACGACACCGGGGAGCTGTTTTTT. The encoded protein is CATTAPGHDTGELFF.

The table lists this clonotype with many counts. The chain employs TRBV20-1 and TRBJ2-7; D is perhaps TRBD1 (6 bases). V shed 3 bases and J shed 3 bases, with 18 bases lying between them. Per germline, CDR1 DFQATT and CDR2 SNEGSKA (reference sequence). The CDR3 covers 15 residues. DNA for the CDR3: TGCAGTGCTAGGGGCCTCCGGGACACCCACTACGAGCAGTACTTC. Translating it yields CSARGLRDTHYEQYF.

This clonotype was observed at least ten times. The rearrangement uses TRBV3-1 and TRBJ2-5; D remains unclear. Trimming took off 1 base at V and 2 bases at J, with 11 bases between the two ends. CDR1 is LGHDT and CDR2 is YNNKEL in the germline V gene (reference sequence). The CDR3 sequence is 15 residues long. CDR3 DNA: TGTGCCAGCAGCCAAGTGAGGTTAGATCAAGAGACCCAGTACTTC. Its translation is CASSQVRLDQETQYF.

In its sample, this clonotype was seen many times. V is TRBV11-2 and J is TRBJ2-5; no clear D gene. V lost 1 base, J lost 5 bases, and 8 bases lay in between. In germline, CDR1 is SGHAT, CDR2 FQNNGV. The CDR3 covers 13 residues. The DNA for the CDR3 is TGTGCCAGCAGCTTAGGGGATCGTGAGACCCAGTACTTC. It yields the protein CASSLGDRETQYF.

This clonotype appeared many times. This chain links TRBV27 with TRBJ2-3, with D possibly matching TRBD1 (6 bases). Trimming shortened V by 2 bases and J by 9 bases, and 21 bases separated the two germline ends. The length of the CDR3 is 16 residues. Germline-derived CDR1 and CDR2 are MNHEY and SMNVEV (reference sequence). The CDR3 protein is CASSLGGITPFGTQYF. DNA of the CDR3: TGTGCCAGCAGTTTAGGGGGCATCACCCCATTCGGGACGCAGTATTTT.

This clonotype was observed at least ten times. The chain is built from TRBV27 and TRBJ2-2, with D perhaps TRBD1 or TRBD2 (5 bases each). This CDR3 spans 16 amino acids. V was trimmed by 5 bases and J by 4 bases, leaving 17 bases between them. CDR1 and CDR2 (germline): MNHEY, SMNVEV (reference sequence). CDR3 protein: CASSPGATYRTGELFF. The CDR3 nucleotides are TGTGCCAGCAGTCCCGGGGCGACGTATCGCACCGGGGAGCTGTTTTTT.

This clonotype has a count of ten or more. The V call is TRBV10-3, the J call TRBJ2-6; D call uncertain. Germline CDR1 and CDR2: ENHRY and SYGVKD. CDR3 length: 15 residues. Between the trimmed V and J ends, which lost 2 bases and 2 bases, there was a span of 7 bases. CDR3 nucleotide sequence: TGTGCCATCAGTGAGACGGGTCCTGGGGCCAACGTCCTGACTTTC. Translated, it gives CAISETGPGANVLTF.

This clonotype was recorded many times. The chain joins TRBV28 to TRBJ2-7; a possible D gene is TRBD2 (7 bases). CDR3 size: 15 residues. The germline CDR1 and CDR2 sequences are MDHEN and SYDVKM. The germline V and J ends were trimmed by 5 bases and 3 bases, with 17 bases remaining between them. CDR3 protein: CASSTSGGLSYEQYF. CDR3 coding DNA: TGTGCCAGCAGTACCTCCGGGGGGCTAAGCTACGAGCAGTACTTC.

At least ten counts were recorded for this clonotype. The V gene is TRBV12-3 or TRBV12-4, the J gene TRBJ2-4; 13 bases align to TRBD2. V was pared by 2 bases and J by 2 bases, with 3 bases of the junction left unmatched. The CDR3 contains 17 residues. The CDR3 spells CASSLPGLAGSKNIQYF. CDR3 in DNA: TGTGCCAGCAGTTTACCGGGACTAGCGGGATCCAAAAACATTCAGTACTTC.

A word on this clonotype: This may stem from a read error, because a much larger clone lies one nucleotide away. The rearrangement joins TRBV12-3 or TRBV12-4 to TRBJ2-3; 7 positions match TRBD1. CDR3 length equals 14 residues. The junction had 4 bases not matched to a gene; V was cut back by 6 bases and J by 1 base. The chain's CDR3 is CASRKGARTDTQYF. The DNA for the CDR3 is TGTGCCAGCAGGAAGGGGGCCCGCACAGATACGCAGTATTTT.

This clonotype was detected ten times or more. CDR3 protein: CASSSWLAGVGRETQYF. The DNA for the CDR3 is TGTGCCAGCAGTTCGTGGCTAGCGGGAGTCGGCCGCGAGACCCAGTACTTC. This rearrangement joins TRBV28 to TRBJ2-5; 10 bases align to TRBD2. Germline V gives CDR1 MDHEN, CDR2 SYDVKM. V lost 4 bases and J lost 5; bases outside the gene matches: 13. The CDR3 sequence is 17 residues long.

This clonotype was observed a single time. Just one base apart from a much larger clone, this may be a read error. This rearrangement joins TRBV15 to TRBJ2-4; the match to TRBD2 covers 9 bases. The CDR3 spans 13 residues. Trimming cost V 3 bases and J 16 bases; bases outside gene matches: 10. Germline CDR1 and CDR2: LNHNV and YYDKDF (reference sequence). DNA for the CDR3: TGTGCCACCAGCAGTGGGACTAGCCCCATATGTTACTTC. Its translation: CATSSGTSPICYF.

This clonotype showed up many times. The chain links TRBV10-3 to TRBJ1-1; the D is unclear. The V and J ends lost 8 bases and 2 bases respectively, with 9 bases between them. Germline lookup yields CDR1 ENHRY and CDR2 SYGVKD. This CDR3 region has 12 residues. The CDR3 DNA sequence: TGTGCCATCTCAACCGTAAACACTGAAGCTTTCTTT. Residues: CAISTVNTEAFF.

This chain connects TRBV5-3 to TRBJ2-1; 12 bases are a match to TRBD2. TRBV5-3 carries the ORF label, with uncertain function. The CDR3 spans 19 residues. Trimming at V came to 1 base and at J to 5 bases, leaving 13 bases not matched to a gene. CDR3 nucleotide sequence: TGTGCCAGAAGCTTGCCTACTAAAACTAGCGGGAGGCGGGACAATGAGCAGTTCTTC. Translation gives CARSLPTKTSGRRDNEQFF.